This T cell receptor (beta chain) stems from a study of cytomegalovirus exposure and HLA in healthy donors. Turning to this clone: What it binds is not known.

The CDR3 length is 13 residues. Germline-derived CDR1 and CDR2 are LGHNA and YSLEER. Trimming shortened V by 3 bases and J by 9 bases, and 12 bases separated the two germline ends. Findings of the study overall: As confirmed in vitro, a few CMV-associated chains were specific for CMV antigens.

The PCR contained 60 Vbeta and 13 Jbeta primers. Sequencing was performed with immunoSEQ multiplex PCR; in TCRdb, only in-frame clones are kept and a portion is missing. The table shows some 190,000 clones, with nearly 80% occurring only once. The gene calls are TRBV4-3 and TRBJ2-1; D is possibly TRBD2 (6 bases). This receptor was obtained from a female donor in good health and CMV-seronegative. The sequenced material came from PBMCs. The CDR3 is CASSQPGLAEQFF. The CDR3 nucleotides are TGCGCCAGCAGCCAGCCGGGACTTGCTGAGCAGTTCTTC.